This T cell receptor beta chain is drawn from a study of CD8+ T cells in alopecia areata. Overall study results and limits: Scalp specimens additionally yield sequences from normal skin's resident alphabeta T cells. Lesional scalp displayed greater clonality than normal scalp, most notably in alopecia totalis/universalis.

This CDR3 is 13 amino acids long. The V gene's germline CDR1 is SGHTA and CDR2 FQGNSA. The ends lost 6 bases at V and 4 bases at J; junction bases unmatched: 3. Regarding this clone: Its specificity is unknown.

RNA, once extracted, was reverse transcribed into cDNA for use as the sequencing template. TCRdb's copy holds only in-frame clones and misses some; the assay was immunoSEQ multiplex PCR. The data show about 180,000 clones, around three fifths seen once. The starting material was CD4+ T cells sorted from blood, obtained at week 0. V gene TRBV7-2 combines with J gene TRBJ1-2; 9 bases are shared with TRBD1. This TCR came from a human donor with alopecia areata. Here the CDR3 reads CASSTGGGYGYTF. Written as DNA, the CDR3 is TGTGCCAGCAGTACAGGGGGCGGCTATGGCTACACCTTC. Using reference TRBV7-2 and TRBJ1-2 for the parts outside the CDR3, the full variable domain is GAGVSQSPSNKVTEKGKDVELRCDPISGHTALYWYRQSLGQGLEFLIYFQGNSAPDKSGLPSDRFSAERTGGSVSTLTIQRTQQEDSAVYLCASSTGGGYGYTFGSGTRLTVV.